This is a list of T cell receptor beta chains from one sample in a study of T cells after yellow fever vaccination. TCRdb reanalysed the 5' RACE reads using MiXCR and keeps one entry per CDR3 protein. The sample yields hundreds of thousands of distinct CDR3 sequences, 6.2% seen once. Here the sequenced sample was PBMCs, taken 5 days after the yellow fever booster vaccination. The origin of the receptors is a man aged 30 to 45 who received the YFV17D yellow fever vaccine. Each CDR3 is given with its conserved first and last residue. D genes are given only for firm matches. Clone size appears in some rows only: once, few, many, or a class for an expanded clone.

clone size: many; D gene: -; V gene: TRBV4-3; J gene: TRBJ2-7; CDR3 DNA: TGCGCCAGCAGCCAAGATTACCCGCCCAGGAGCTCCTACGAGCAGTACTTC; CDR3 protein: CASSQDYPPRSSYEQYF
clone size: -; D gene: -; V gene: TRBV27; J gene: TRBJ2-7; CDR3 DNA: TGTGCCAGCAGAAGTACGTACTCCTACGAGCAGTACTTC; CDR3 protein: CASRSTYSYEQYF
clone size: few; D gene: -; V gene: TRBV12-3/TRBV12-4; J gene: TRBJ1-5; CDR3 DNA: TGTGCCAGCAGTCACAACGGTAACCAGCCCCAGCATTTT; CDR3 protein: CASSHNGNQPQHF
clone size: many; D gene: -; V gene: TRBV11-3; J gene: TRBJ1-5; CDR3 DNA: TGTGCCAGCAGCTTACTTAAAAATGCGGGAGTTTTTCTCGGCAATCAGCCCCAGCATTTT; CDR3 protein: CASSLLKNAGVFLGNQPQHF
clone size: many; D gene: -; V gene: TRBV9; J gene: TRBJ2-1; CDR3 DNA: TGTGCCAGCGGGGAGGGGGTCCCGGCTGAGCAGTTCTTC; CDR3 protein: CASGEGVPAEQFF
clone size: -; D gene: -; V gene: TRBV7-8; J gene: TRBJ2-3; CDR3 DNA: TGTGCCAGCAGCGGTGGGAGCAAGCGGATACCTAGCACAGATACGCAGTATTTT; CDR3 protein: CASSGGSKRIPSTDTQYF
clone size: -; D gene: TRBD2; V gene: TRBV5-1; J gene: TRBJ2-4; CDR3 DNA: TGCGCCAGCAGCTTGGTGGGACTAGTCCAAAACATTCAGTACTTC; CDR3 protein: CASSLVGLVQNIQYF
clone size: few; D gene: TRBD2; V gene: TRBV20-1; J gene: TRBJ2-1; CDR3 DNA: TGCAGCTGGGGGGGGAGGACCTCCTACAATGAGCAGTTCTTC; CDR3 protein: CSWGGRTSYNEQFF
clone size: -; D gene: TRBD2; V gene: TRBV12-3/TRBV12-4; J gene: TRBJ2-5; CDR3 DNA: TGTGCCAGCAGCTCACTAGCGGCTCAAGAGACCCAGTACTTC; CDR3 protein: CASSSLAAQETQYF
clone size: few; D gene: TRBD1; V gene: TRBV18; J gene: TRBJ2-7; CDR3 DNA: TGTGCCAGCTCACCTTCCAGACAGGGTTCCGAGCAGTACTTC; CDR3 protein: CASSPSRQGSEQYF
clone size: few; D gene: -; V gene: TRBV11-2; J gene: TRBJ1-1; CDR3 DNA: TGTGCCAGCAGCCCTCGTGTGGCAGGGAACACTGAAGCTTTCTTT; CDR3 protein: CASSPRVAGNTEAFF
clone size: -; D gene: -; V gene: TRBV4-2; J gene: TRBJ2-1; CDR3 DNA: TGTGCCAGTAGGGATACGGCGAAAAATGAGCAGTTCTTC; CDR3 protein: CASRDTAKNEQFF
clone size: many; D gene: -; V gene: TRBV9; J gene: TRBJ2-2; CDR3 DNA: TGTGCCAGCAGCGTAGTCGGCGGGGAGCTGTTTTTT; CDR3 protein: CASSVVGGELFF
clone size: -; D gene: -; V gene: TRBV9; J gene: TRBJ1-1; CDR3 DNA: TGTGCCAGCAGCGTAGACCCCTTTGTTCCTGAAGCTTTCTTT; CDR3 protein: CASSVDPFVPEAFF
clone size: few; D gene: TRBD1; V gene: TRBV2; J gene: TRBJ2-1; CDR3 DNA: TGTGCCAGCAGTCCTAGGGTGGGGACGTACAGGGGTAGTAGGAATGAGCAGTTCTTC; CDR3 protein: CASSPRVGTYRGSRNEQFF
clone size: few; D gene: TRBD2; V gene: TRBV5-1; J gene: TRBJ2-7; CDR3 DNA: TGCGCCAGCAGCAAGGGACTAGCGGGAGACTACGAGCAGTACTTC; CDR3 protein: CASSKGLAGDYEQYF
clone size: -; D gene: TRBD1; V gene: TRBV25-1; J gene: TRBJ1-2; CDR3 DNA: TGTGCCAGCAGTGAATGGACAGGGTATGGCTACACCTTC; CDR3 protein: CASSEWTGYGYTF
clone size: many; D gene: -; V gene: TRBV7-2; J gene: TRBJ2-1; CDR3 DNA: TGTGCCAGCAGCTTAAATTCGGGGGGCGGGGAGCAGTTCTTC; CDR3 protein: CASSLNSGGGEQFF
clone size: -; D gene: -; V gene: TRBV24-1; J gene: TRBJ2-6; CDR3 DNA: TGTGCCACCAGTGAGCAGGGGTCTGGGGCCAACGTCCTGACTTTC; CDR3 protein: CATSEQGSGANVLTF
clone size: -; D gene: TRBD1; V gene: TRBV25-1; J gene: TRBJ2-7; CDR3 DNA: TGTGCCAGCAGTAGGTCAGGGGGTATCTACGAGCAGTACTTC; CDR3 protein: CASSRSGGIYEQYF
clone size: -; D gene: -; V gene: TRBV6-5; J gene: TRBJ1-6; CDR3 DNA: TGTGCCAGCAGTTACTCTACCCGTGGGAATTCACCCCTCCACTTT; CDR3 protein: CASSYSTRGNSPLHF
clone size: -; D gene: TRBD1; V gene: TRBV11-1; J gene: TRBJ1-5; CDR3 DNA: TGTGCCAGCAGCTCCAGGACAGGGGCGAGGGTTAAGTTACAGCCCCAGCATTTT; CDR3 protein: CASSSRTGARVKLQPQHF
clone size: many; D gene: -; V gene: TRBV5-1; J gene: TRBJ2-1; CDR3 DNA: TGCGCCAGCAGCTTGGGCTCAGGAAAGGGCAATGAGCAGTTCTTC; CDR3 protein: CASSLGSGKGNEQFF
clone size: many; D gene: -; V gene: TRBV20-1; J gene: TRBJ2-1; CDR3 DNA: TGCAGTGCTAGACCCTTGTCCCCAGGAGGGGGCGATGAGCAGTTCTTC; CDR3 protein: CSARPLSPGGGDEQFF
clone size: -; D gene: -; V gene: TRBV7-2; J gene: TRBJ2-7; CDR3 DNA: TGTGCCAGCAGCCCCAAAGGGTCGGCTGACTACGAGCAGTACTTC; CDR3 protein: CASSPKGSADYEQYF
clone size: -; D gene: -; V gene: TRBV6-5; J gene: TRBJ2-2; CDR3 DNA: TGTGCCAGCAGTTCCCTGTCGCAGGGGGGCGGGGAGCTGTTTTTT; CDR3 protein: CASSSLSQGGGELFF
clone size: -; D gene: -; V gene: TRBV7-2; J gene: TRBJ2-1; CDR3 DNA: TGTGCCAGCAGCGGACAGATCTACAATGAGCAGTTCTTC; CDR3 protein: CASSGQIYNEQFF
clone size: -; D gene: -; V gene: TRBV5-1; J gene: TRBJ2-5; CDR3 DNA: TGCGCCAGCAGCCCGCAGGAGGGACTCCAAGAGACCCAGTACTTC; CDR3 protein: CASSPQEGLQETQYF
clone size: few; D gene: TRBD1; V gene: TRBV30; J gene: TRBJ1-5; CDR3 DNA: TGTGCCTGGAGTCGACAGGGTAGCAATCAGCCCCAGCATTTT; CDR3 protein: CAWSRQGSNQPQHF
clone size: few; D gene: TRBD2; V gene: TRBV29-1; J gene: TRBJ2-2; CDR3 DNA: TGCAGCGTTGAAGGGGAGGGTTGGACCGGGGAGCTGTTTTTT; CDR3 protein: CSVEGEGWTGELFF
clone size: -; D gene: -; V gene: TRBV5-4; J gene: TRBJ2-2; CDR3 DNA: TGTGCCAGCAGCTTGGGGGCGGGGCCCGCCGGGGAGCTGTTTTTT; CDR3 protein: CASSLGAGPAGELFF
clone size: -; D gene: -; V gene: TRBV20-1; J gene: TRBJ2-3; CDR3 DNA: TGCAGTGCTAGAGAAGTTGTGTCGAGGGGGGGCGCAGATACGCAGTATTTT; CDR3 protein: CSAREVVSRGGADTQYF
clone size: -; D gene: -; V gene: TRBV6-6; J gene: TRBJ1-2; CDR3 DNA: TGTGCCAGCAACCTCCGGGACTCTGGCTACACCTTC; CDR3 protein: CASNLRDSGYTF
clone size: many; D gene: -; V gene: TRBV20-1; J gene: TRBJ2-3; CDR3 DNA: TGCAGTGCTAGAGTTTGGAGAGGGTCTGACACAGATACGCAGTATTTT; CDR3 protein: CSARVWRGSDTDTQYF
clone size: many; D gene: TRBD2; V gene: TRBV5-6; J gene: TRBJ2-1; CDR3 DNA: TGTGCCAGCAGCCGAGGACTAGCGGGAGATAACAATGAGCAGTTCTTC; CDR3 protein: CASSRGLAGDNNEQFF
clone size: few; D gene: -; V gene: TRBV21-1; J gene: TRBJ2-1; CDR3 DNA: TGTGCCAGCCGAATGACTAGCGGGCGGGGGCCCTACAATGAGCAGTTCTTC; CDR3 protein: CASRMTSGRGPYNEQFF
clone size: -; D gene: -; V gene: TRBV7-2; J gene: TRBJ2-7; CDR3 DNA: TGTGCCAGCAGCTTATCTGGGAGCTCCTTCGAGCAGTACTTC; CDR3 protein: CASSLSGSSFEQYF
clone size: many; D gene: -; V gene: TRBV7-9; J gene: TRBJ2-1; CDR3 DNA: TGTGCCAGCAGCCAGTCACCAGGGGAGCCCCCAGATGAGCAGTTCTTC; CDR3 protein: CASSQSPGEPPDEQFF
clone size: many; D gene: TRBD1; V gene: TRBV20-1; J gene: TRBJ2-7; CDR3 DNA: TGCAGTGCTAGACCAGGGACAGGGGAGAGCTCCTACGAGCAGTACTTC; CDR3 protein: CSARPGTGESSYEQYF
clone size: -; D gene: TRBD2; V gene: TRBV5-1; J gene: TRBJ2-7; CDR3 DNA: TGCGCCAGCAGCTTTTGGACTAGCGGGAGCGCCGAGCAGTACTTC; CDR3 protein: CASSFWTSGSAEQYF
clone size: many; D gene: -; V gene: TRBV20-1; J gene: TRBJ2-3; CDR3 DNA: TGCAGTCTTAGCGGAGGGGGCACAGATACGCAGTATTTT; CDR3 protein: CSLSGGGTDTQYF
clone size: few; D gene: TRBD1; V gene: TRBV28; J gene: TRBJ2-1; CDR3 DNA: TGTGCCAGCAGTCCCGGAGGACAGGGTGAGAATGAGCAGTTCTTC; CDR3 protein: CASSPGGQGENEQFF
clone size: -; D gene: TRBD2; V gene: TRBV4-2; J gene: TRBJ2-2; CDR3 DNA: TGTGCCAGCAGCCACGGACTAGCGGGCGTTGGGGGGGAGCTGTTTTTT; CDR3 protein: CASSHGLAGVGGELFF
clone size: many; D gene: -; V gene: TRBV20-1; J gene: TRBJ2-7; CDR3 DNA: TGCAGTGCTGCGGGACTTTCCTACGAGCAGTACTTC; CDR3 protein: CSAAGLSYEQYF